This note documents a single T cell receptor (beta chain) sequence. Antigen unknown. Germline CDR1 and CDR2: SGHTA and FQGTGA. Losses at the gene ends were 5 bases for V and 9 bases for J; bases not matched to a gene: 8. The CDR3 covers 14 residues. The sample belongs to a study of PD-1 blockade in classical Hodgkin lymphoma. Findings of the study overall: By cycle point C4D1, TCR diversity had risen significantly in CD4+ cells (but not CD8+ cells). When nivolumab was started under 1 year after ASCT, patients were excluded. Prior therapy or disease activity may underlie the repertoire differences, whose causes remain undefined.

Sequencing used immunoSEQ multiplex PCR; TCRdb keeps in-frame clones, though not all of them. The profile shows 130,000 to 150,000 clones, under 85% of them singletons. Every one of the patients relapsed after autologous stem cell transplantation (brentuximab vedotin exposure was variable). Patients had relapsed/refractory classical Hodgkin lymphoma with complete response, partial response or progressive disease as best response. The receptor was isolated from a human donor with classical Hodgkin lymphoma. The sample in question was peripheral blood mononuclear cells (PBMCs), obtained before the second cycle of nivolumab. This chain joins TRBV7-3 and TRBJ2-1; 9 bases match TRBD2. In nucleotides, the CDR3 is TGTGCCAGCAGCCCACTAGCGGGTGGGGGTGAGCAGTTCTTC. It is translated as CASSPLAGGGEQFF. Based on the CDR3 plus reference TRBV7-3 and TRBJ2-1, the full variable domain is GAGVSQTPSNKVTEKGKYVELRCDPISGHTALYWYRQSLGQGPEFLIYFQGTGAADDSGLPNDRFFAVRPEGSVSTLKIQRTERGDSAVYLCASSPLAGGGEQFFGPGTRLTVL.